One and the same sample provided the 13 T cell receptor beta chains below, sequenced in a study of blood T cell repertoires in COVID-19 (dated by TCRdb to about 2020). The library came from the immunoSEQ multiplex PCR assay. The table was pulled from immuneACCESS by TCRdb, which kept in-frame rearrangements only. Such tables lose some clones; where checked, under half of the loss comes from unresolved V genes, and the rest has no known cause. The sample table records roughly 180,000 clones; about 85% of these occur just once. The ten largest clones take up 5.4% of the sample. The sample consisted of peripheral blood. The receptors derive from a woman aged 45-59 years with COVID-19, enrolled during active disease.

This clone was found a few times. The CDR3 sequence is CATGSLGETQYF. The CDR3 DNA follows: TGTGCCACGGGGTCACTGGGAGAGACCCAGTACTTC. The chain combines TRBV10-3 with TRBJ2-5, with D possibly being TRBD2 (5 bases). CDR3 length: 12 amino acids. Per the germline V gene, CDR1 is ENHRY and CDR2 is SYGVKD. Between the trimmed V and J ends, which lost 10 bases and 4 bases, there was a span of 13 bases.

Only a few counts were recorded for this clone. V and J are TRBV7-2 and TRBJ1-2, with 7 bases aligning to TRBD1. Germline CDR1 SGHTA, CDR2 FQGNSA. V lost 4 bases and J lost 7; bases outside the gene matches: 9. This CDR3 has 14 residues. CDR3 residues: CASSSQGPGGGYTF. CDR3 nucleotides: TGTGCCAGCAGCTCACAGGGGCCGGGTGGTGGCTACACCTTC.

The chain is built from TRBV3-1 (or the pseudogene TRBV3-2) and TRBJ1-2; D gene unclear. The length of the CDR3 is 15 residues. V was trimmed by 0 bases and J by 5 bases, leaving 13 bases between them. Per the germline V gene, CDR1 is LGHDT and CDR2 is YNNKEL (reference sequence). CDR3 sequence (DNA): TGTGCCAGCAGCCAAGATCTGATTCTTACTTATGGCTACACCTTC. Encoded protein: CASSQDLILTYGYTF.

This rearrangement joins TRBV2 to TRBJ2-5; 14 nucleotides align to TRBD2. With V trimmed by 4 bases and J by 5 bases, 3 bases remained unmatched. CDR1 and CDR2 from the germline V gene are SNHLY and FYNNEI. The CDR3 has 15 amino acids. Here the CDR3 reads CASSAWTSGGETQYF. CDR3 DNA sequence: TGTGCCAGCAGTGCCTGGACTAGCGGGGGGGAGACCCAGTACTTC.

This chain uses TRBV12-5 with TRBJ1-6, with D possibly matching TRBD1 (5 bases). The CDR3 contains 16 residues. V was clipped by 7 bases and J by 2 bases, with 15 bases between them. The V gene's germline CDR1 is LGHNT and CDR2 FRNRAP. The CDR3: CASESSGGTYNSPLHF. CDR3 sequence (DNA): TGTGCTAGTGAAAGCAGCGGGGGGACCTATAATTCACCCCTCCACTTT.

The rearrangement joins TRBV19 to TRBJ1-5; no firm D call. V shed 5 bases and J shed 7 bases, with 12 bases lying between them. The CDR3 extends over 13 amino acids. Germline V CDR1 and CDR2: LNHDA, SQIVND (reference sequence). The CDR3: CASSEYSHQPQHF. The CDR3 DNA follows: TGTGCCAGTAGTGAGTACAGCCACCAGCCCCAGCATTTT.

The chain combines TRBV7-9 with TRBJ2-7; no firm D call. The ends were cut back, 1 base at V and 2 bases at J, with 12 bases in the middle. The CDR3 loop spans 15 amino acids. Germline CDR1 reads SEHNR; CDR2 reads FQNEAQ (reference sequence). CDR3 residues: CASSLGSNYAYEQYF. The CDR3 coding sequence is TGTGCCAGCAGCTTAGGCAGCAACTACGCCTACGAGCAGTACTTC.

This rearrangement joins TRBV27 to TRBJ2-6; D ambiguous. This CDR3 comprises 14 residues. CDR1 is MNHEY, CDR2 SMNVEV, per germline (reference sequence). V was pared by 6 bases and J by 0 bases, with 6 bases between. The CDR3 region is CASRLLSGANVLTF. CDR3 nucleotide sequence: TGTGCCAGCAGACTCCTCTCTGGGGCCAACGTCCTGACTTTC.

The chain uses TRBV29-1 and TRBJ1-2; TRBD1 might be the D (5 bases). With 7 bases removed from V and 4 bases from J, the gap between germline ends came to 16 bases. The CDR3 loop spans 13 amino acids. Germline assignment: CDR1 SQVTM and CDR2 ANQGSEA. CDR3 DNA sequence: TGCAGCGACTCGGCAGGGTTCATCTATGGCTACACCTTC. Encoded protein: CSDSAGFIYGYTF.

The chain has TRBV6-5 and TRBJ1-5; a possible D gene is TRBD1 (6 bases). Trimming pared 0 bases from V and 6 bases from J, leaving 12 bases between. The CDR3 runs 15 residues. The germline CDR1 and CDR2 sequences are MNHEY and SVGAGI. CDR3 sequence (DNA): TGTGCCAGCAGTTACTCCACAGGGTCTGGTCAGCCCCAGCATTTT. Its protein is CASSYSTGSGQPQHF.

The V call is TRBV19, the J call TRBJ1-1, with D possibly matching TRBD1 (6 bases). The CDR3 has 16 amino acids. Trimming cost V 7 bases and J 1 base, with 19 bases left between them. Germline CDR1 reads LNHDA; CDR2 reads SQIVND (reference sequence). As DNA, the CDR3 is TGTGCCAGTAAAAAAGCGGGGGCGCGGAAGAACACTGAAGCTTTCTTT. Its translation is CASKKAGARKNTEAFF.

The sample holds one count of this clone. The V call is TRBV3-1 (or the pseudogene TRBV3-2), the J call TRBJ2-5, with D hard to call. The length of the CDR3 is 11 residues. Deletions cut 4 bases from V and 4 bases from J, with 4 bases between. Germline assignment: CDR1 LGHDT and CDR2 YNNKEL (reference sequence). CDR3 sequence reads: CASSLGETQYF. The CDR3 DNA reads as TGTGCCAGCAGCCTCGGAGAGACCCAGTACTTC.

The rearrangement joins TRBV7-8 to TRBJ1-2; D is perhaps TRBD1 (6 bases). The length of the CDR3 is 17 residues. Germline CDR1 reads SGHVS; CDR2 reads FQNEAQ. With 4 bases removed from V and 4 bases from J, the gap between germline ends came to 22 bases. CDR3 amino acids: CASSSFQGQGGGYGYTF. The CDR3 nucleotides are TGTGCCAGCAGCTCCTTCCAGGGGCAGGGCGGAGGCTATGGCTACACCTTC.